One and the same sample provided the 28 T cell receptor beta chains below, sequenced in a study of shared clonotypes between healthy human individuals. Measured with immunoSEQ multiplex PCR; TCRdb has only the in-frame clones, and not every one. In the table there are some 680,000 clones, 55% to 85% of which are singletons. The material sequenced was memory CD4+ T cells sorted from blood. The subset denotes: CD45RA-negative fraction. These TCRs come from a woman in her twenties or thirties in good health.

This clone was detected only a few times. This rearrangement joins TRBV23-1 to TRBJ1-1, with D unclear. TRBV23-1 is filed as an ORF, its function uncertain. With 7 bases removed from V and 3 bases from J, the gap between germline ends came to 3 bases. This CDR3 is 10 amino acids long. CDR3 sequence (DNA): TGCGCCAGCATCGACACTGAAGCTTTCTTT. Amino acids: CASIDTEAFF.

CDR3 protein: CASRRAGFTEAFF. CDR3 sequence (DNA): TGTGCCAGCAGAAGGGCCGGGTTCACTGAAGCTTTCTTT. The genes are TRBV28 and TRBJ1-1, with D hard to call. The CDR3 loop spans 13 amino acids. The ends were cut back, 6 bases at V and 4 bases at J, with 12 bases in the middle. CDR1 and CDR2 (germline): MDHEN, SYDVKM.

This chain's CDR3 is CASSRSVEGLYEQYF. Written as DNA, the CDR3 is TGTGCCAGCAGCCGGTCAGTGGAGGGTCTCTACGAGCAGTACTTC. The chain couples TRBV5-4 to TRBJ2-7; tentatively, D is TRBD2 (6 bases). Germline V gives CDR1 SGHNT, CDR2 YYREEE (reference sequence). The V end lost 4 bases, the J end lost 3 bases, and 17 bases lay between the germline ends. The CDR3 consists of 15 residues.

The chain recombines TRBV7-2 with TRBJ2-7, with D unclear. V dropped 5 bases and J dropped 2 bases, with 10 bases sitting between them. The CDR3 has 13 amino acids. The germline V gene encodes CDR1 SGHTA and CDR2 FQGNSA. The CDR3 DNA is TGTGCCAGCAGCCGAGCCAGAACCTACGAGCAGTACTTC. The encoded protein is CASSRARTYEQYF.

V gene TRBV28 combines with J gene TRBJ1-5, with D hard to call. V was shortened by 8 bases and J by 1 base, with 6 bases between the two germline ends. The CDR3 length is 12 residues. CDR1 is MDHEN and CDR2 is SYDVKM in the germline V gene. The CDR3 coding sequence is TGTGCCAGCGTTCAAAGCAATCAGCCCCAGCATTTT. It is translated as CASVQSNQPQHF.

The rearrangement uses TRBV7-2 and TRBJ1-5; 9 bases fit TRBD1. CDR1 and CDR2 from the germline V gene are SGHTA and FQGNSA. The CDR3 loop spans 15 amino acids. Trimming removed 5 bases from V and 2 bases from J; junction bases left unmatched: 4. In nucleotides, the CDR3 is TGTGCCAGCAGCATACAGGGGGCCCGCAATCAGCCCCAGCATTTT. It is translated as CASSIQGARNQPQHF.

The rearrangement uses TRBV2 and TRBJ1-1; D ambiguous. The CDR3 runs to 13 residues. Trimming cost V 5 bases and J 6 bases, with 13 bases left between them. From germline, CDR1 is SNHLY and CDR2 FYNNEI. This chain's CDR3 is CASSKRGDAEAFF. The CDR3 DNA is TGTGCCAGCAGTAAGAGAGGCGACGCTGAAGCTTTCTTT.

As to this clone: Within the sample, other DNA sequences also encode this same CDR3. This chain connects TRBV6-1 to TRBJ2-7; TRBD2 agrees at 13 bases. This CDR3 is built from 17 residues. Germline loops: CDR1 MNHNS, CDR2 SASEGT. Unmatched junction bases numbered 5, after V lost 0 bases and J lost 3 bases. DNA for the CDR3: TGTGCCAGCAGTGAAGCCAGGACTAGCGGGAGCCGCTACGAGCAGTACTTC. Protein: CASSEARTSGSRYEQYF.

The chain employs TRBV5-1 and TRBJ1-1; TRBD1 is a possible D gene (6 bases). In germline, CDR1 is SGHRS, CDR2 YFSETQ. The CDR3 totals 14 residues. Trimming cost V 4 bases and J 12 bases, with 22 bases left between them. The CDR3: CASSPGQEGGNPFF. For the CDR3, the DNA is TGCGCCAGCAGCCCAGGACAAGAAGGGGGGAATCCTTTCTTT.

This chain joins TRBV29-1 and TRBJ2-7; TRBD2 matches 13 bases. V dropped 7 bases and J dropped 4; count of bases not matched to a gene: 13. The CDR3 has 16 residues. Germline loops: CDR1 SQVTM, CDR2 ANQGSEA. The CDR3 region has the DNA TGCAGCGCCGGGGGCGGACTAGCGGGAGCAGGGTACGAGCAGTACTTC. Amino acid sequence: CSAGGGLAGAGYEQYF.

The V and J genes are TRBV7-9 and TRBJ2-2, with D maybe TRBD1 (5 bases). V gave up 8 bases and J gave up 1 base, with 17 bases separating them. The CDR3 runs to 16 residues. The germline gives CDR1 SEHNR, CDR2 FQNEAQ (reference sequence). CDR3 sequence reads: CASLSPREWNTGELFF. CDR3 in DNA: TGTGCCAGCCTGAGTCCCAGGGAATGGAACACCGGGGAGCTGTTTTTT.

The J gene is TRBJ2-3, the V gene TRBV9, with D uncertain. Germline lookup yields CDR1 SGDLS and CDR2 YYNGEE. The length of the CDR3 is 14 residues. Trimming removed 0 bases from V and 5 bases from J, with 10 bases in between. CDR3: CASSVEDWRDTQYF. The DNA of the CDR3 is TGTGCCAGCAGCGTAGAAGATTGGCGAGATACGCAGTATTTT.

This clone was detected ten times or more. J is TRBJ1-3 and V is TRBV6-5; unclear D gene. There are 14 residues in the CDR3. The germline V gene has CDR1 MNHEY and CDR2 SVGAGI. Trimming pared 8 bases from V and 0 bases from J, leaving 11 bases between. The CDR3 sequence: CASRRSISGNTIYF. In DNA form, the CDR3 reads TGTGCCAGCCGACGGTCTATCTCTGGAAACACCATATATTTT.

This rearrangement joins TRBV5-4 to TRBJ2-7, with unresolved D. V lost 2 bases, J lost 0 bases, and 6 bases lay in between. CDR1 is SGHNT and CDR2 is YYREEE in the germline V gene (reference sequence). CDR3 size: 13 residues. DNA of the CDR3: TGTGCCAGCAGCTTTTATTCCTCCTACGAGCAGTACTTC. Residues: CASSFYSSYEQYF.

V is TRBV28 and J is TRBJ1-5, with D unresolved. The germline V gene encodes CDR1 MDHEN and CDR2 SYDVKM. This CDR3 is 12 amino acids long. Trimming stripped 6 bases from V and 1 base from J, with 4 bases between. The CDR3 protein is CASRQSNQPQHF. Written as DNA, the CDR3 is TGTGCCAGCAGGCAAAGCAATCAGCCCCAGCATTTT. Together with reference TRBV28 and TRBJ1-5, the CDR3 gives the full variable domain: DVKVTQSSRYLVKRTGEKVFLECVQDMDHENMFWYRQDPGLGLRLIYFSYDVKMKEKGDIPEGYSVSREKKERFSLILESASTNQTSMYLCASRQSNQPQHFGDGTRLSIL.

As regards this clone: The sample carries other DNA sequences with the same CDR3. This CDR3 reads CASSLGLADYNEQFF. In DNA form, the CDR3 reads TGCGCCAGCAGCTTGGGACTAGCTGATTACAATGAGCAGTTCTTC. This rearrangement joins TRBV5-1 to TRBJ2-1; 7 bases line up with TRBD2. Losses at the gene ends were 0 bases for V and 4 bases for J; bases not matched to a gene: 4. Germline V lookup: CDR1 SGHRS, CDR2 YFSETQ. The CDR3 runs to 15 residues.

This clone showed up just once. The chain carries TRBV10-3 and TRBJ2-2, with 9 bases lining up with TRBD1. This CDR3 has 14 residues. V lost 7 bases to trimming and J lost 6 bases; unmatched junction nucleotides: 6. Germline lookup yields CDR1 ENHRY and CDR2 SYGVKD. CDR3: CAIKGQGDAGELFF. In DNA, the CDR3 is TGTGCCATCAAGGGACAGGGCGATGCCGGGGAGCTGTTTTTT.

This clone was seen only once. CDR3 residues: CASSEYDRDGGYTF. The CDR3 nucleotides are TGTGCCAGCAGTGAATACGACAGGGACGGCGGCTACACCTTC. The chain has TRBV25-1 and TRBJ1-2, with 7 bases that match TRBD1. Germline V gene sequence: CDR1 MGHDK, CDR2 SYGVNS. CDR3 length: 14 amino acids. The V gene end was trimmed by 0 bases and the J gene end by 8 bases; junction bases not matched to a gene: 6.

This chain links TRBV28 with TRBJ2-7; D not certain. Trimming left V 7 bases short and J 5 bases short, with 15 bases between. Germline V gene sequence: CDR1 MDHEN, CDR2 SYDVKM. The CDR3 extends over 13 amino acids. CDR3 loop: CASTAGSTNEQYF. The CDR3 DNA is TGTGCCAGCACCGCCGGATCTACTAACGAGCAGTACTTC.

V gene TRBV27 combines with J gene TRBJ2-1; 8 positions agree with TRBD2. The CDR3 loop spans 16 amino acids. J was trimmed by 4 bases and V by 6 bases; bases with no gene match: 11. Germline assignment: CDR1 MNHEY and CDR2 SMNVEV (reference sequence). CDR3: CASSLRGLGDYNEQFF. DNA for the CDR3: TGTGCCAGCAGCCTAAGGGGACTAGGGGATTACAATGAGCAGTTCTTC.

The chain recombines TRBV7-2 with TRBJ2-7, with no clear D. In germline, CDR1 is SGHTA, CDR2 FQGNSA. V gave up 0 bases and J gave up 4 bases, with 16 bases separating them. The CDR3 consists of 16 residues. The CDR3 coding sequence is TGTGCCAGCAGCTTAGCGGGTGGGGAATGGGGTTACGAGCAGTACTTC. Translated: CASSLAGGEWGYEQYF. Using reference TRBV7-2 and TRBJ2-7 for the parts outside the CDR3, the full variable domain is GAGVSQSPSNKVTEKGKDVELRCDPISGHTALYWYRQSLGQGLEFLIYFQGNSAPDKSGLPSDRFSAERTGGSVSTLTIQRTQQEDSAVYLCASSLAGGEWGYEQYFGPGTRLTVT.

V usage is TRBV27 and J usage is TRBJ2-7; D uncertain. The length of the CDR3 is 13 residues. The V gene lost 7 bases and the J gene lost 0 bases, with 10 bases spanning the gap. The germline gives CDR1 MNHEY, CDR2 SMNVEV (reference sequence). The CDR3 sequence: CASNGRSSYEQYF. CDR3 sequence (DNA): TGTGCCAGCAACGGACGGAGCTCCTACGAGCAGTACTTC.

CDR3 coding DNA: TGTGCCAGCAGCTTAGTCCAGGGGGCTACGAGGGAGACCCAGTACTTC. Protein: CASSLVQGATRETQYF. This chain joins TRBV7-6 and TRBJ2-5; 8 nucleotides align to TRBD1. Germline V gene sequence: CDR1 SGHVS, CDR2 FNYEAQ. This CDR3 spans 16 amino acids. J was trimmed by 5 bases and V by 1 base; bases with no gene match: 9.

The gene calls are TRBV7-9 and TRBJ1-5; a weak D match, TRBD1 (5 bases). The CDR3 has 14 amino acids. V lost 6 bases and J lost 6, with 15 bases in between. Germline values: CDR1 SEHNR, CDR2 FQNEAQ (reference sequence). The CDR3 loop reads CASRGTGESQPQHF. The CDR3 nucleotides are TGTGCCAGCAGGGGGACCGGAGAGAGTCAGCCCCAGCATTTT.

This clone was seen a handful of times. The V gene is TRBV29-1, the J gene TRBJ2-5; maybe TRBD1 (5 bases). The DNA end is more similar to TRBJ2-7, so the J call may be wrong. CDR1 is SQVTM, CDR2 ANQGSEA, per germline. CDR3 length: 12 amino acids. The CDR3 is CSVSPGPYEQYF. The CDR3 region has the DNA TGCAGCGTTTCTCCAGGGCCCTACGAGCAGTACTTC.

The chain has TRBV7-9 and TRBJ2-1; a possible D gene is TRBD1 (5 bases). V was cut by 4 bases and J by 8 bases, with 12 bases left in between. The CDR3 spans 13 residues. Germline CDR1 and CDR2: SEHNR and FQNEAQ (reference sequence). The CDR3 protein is CASSWQGGDEQFF. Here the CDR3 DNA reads TGTGCCAGCAGCTGGCAGGGTGGGGATGAGCAGTTCTTC.

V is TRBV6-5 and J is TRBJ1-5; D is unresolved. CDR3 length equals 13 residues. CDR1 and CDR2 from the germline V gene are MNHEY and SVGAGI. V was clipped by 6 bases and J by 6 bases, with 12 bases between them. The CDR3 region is CASSLGRAQPQHF. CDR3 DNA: TGTGCCAGCAGCCTAGGACGGGCTCAGCCCCAGCATTTT.

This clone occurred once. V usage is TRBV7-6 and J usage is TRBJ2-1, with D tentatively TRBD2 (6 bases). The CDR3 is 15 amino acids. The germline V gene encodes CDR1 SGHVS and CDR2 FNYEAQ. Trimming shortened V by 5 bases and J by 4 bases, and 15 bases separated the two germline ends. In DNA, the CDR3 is TGTGCCAGCAGCACCGGGACGGCGGGATACAATGAGCAGTTCTTC. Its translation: CASSTGTAGYNEQFF. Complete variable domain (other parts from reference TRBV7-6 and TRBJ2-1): GAGVSQSPRYKVTKRGQDVALRCDPISGHVSLYWYRQALGQGPEFLTYFNYEAQQDKSGLPNDRFSAERPEGSISTLTIQRTEQRDSAMYRCASSTGTAGYNEQFFGPGTRLTVL.